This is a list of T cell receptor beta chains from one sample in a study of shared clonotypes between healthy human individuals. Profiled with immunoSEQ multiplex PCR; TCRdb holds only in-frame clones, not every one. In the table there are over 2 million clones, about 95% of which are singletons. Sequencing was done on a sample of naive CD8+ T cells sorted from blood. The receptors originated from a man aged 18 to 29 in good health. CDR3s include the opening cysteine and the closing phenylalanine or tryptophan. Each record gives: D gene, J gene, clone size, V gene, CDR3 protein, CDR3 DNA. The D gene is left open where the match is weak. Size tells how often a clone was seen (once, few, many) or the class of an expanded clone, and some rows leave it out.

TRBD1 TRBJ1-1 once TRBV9 CASSDGQGRNTEAFF TGTGCCAGCAGCGACGGACAGGGGAGGAACACTGAAGCTTTCTTT
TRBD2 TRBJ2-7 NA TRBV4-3 CASSQGASGVYEQYF TGCGCCAGCAGCCAAGGGGCTAGCGGAGTCTACGAGCAGTACTTC
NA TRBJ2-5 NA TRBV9 CASSVGYGQETQYF TGTGCCAGCAGCGTAGGTTACGGTCAAGAGACCCAGTACTTC
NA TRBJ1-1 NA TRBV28 CASSFLSGPAGVNGYTEAFF TGTGCCAGCAGTTTCTTGTCGGGCCCCGCTGGGGTAAATGGGTACACTGAAGCTTTCTTT
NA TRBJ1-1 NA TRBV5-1 CASSPAGEMNTEAFF TGCGCCAGCAGCCCCGCGGGGGAGATGAACACTGAAGCTTTCTTT
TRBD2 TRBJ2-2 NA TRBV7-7 CASSLSSGISDTGELFF TGTGCTAGCAGCTTATCTAGCGGGATAAGCGACACCGGGGAGCTGTTTTTT
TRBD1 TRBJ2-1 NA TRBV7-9 CASSSQGAQVDEQFF TGTGCCAGCAGCTCTCAGGGGGCTCAGGTTGATGAGCAGTTCTTC
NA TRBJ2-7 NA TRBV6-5 CASSGTSHEQYF TGTGCCAGCAGTGGCACTAGTCACGAGCAGTACTTC
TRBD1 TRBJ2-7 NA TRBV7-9 CASSPGQGASYEQYF TGTGCCAGCAGCCCGGGACAGGGGGCCTCCTACGAGCAGTACTTC
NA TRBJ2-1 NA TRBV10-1 CASSESGVDEQFF TGCGCCAGCAGTGAGAGTGGGGTAGATGAGCAGTTCTTC
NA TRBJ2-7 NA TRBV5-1 CASSGLRNEQYF TGCGCCAGCAGCGGCCTTCGCAACGAGCAGTACTTC
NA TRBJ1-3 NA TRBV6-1 CASSAVGEDSGNTIYF TGTGCCAGCAGTGCGGTAGGCGAGGACTCTGGAAACACCATATATTTT
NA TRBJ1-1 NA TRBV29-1 CSVRDTGSEAFF TGCAGCGTCAGAGATACAGGGAGTGAAGCTTTCTTT
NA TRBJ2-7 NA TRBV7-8 CASSSGLREQYF TGTGCCAGCAGCTCGGGACTCCGTGAGCAGTACTTC
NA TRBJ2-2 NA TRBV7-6 CASSLSGDTGELFF TGTGCCAGCAGCTTAAGCGGTGACACCGGGGAGCTGTTTTTT
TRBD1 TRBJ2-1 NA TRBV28 CASSLRPWGQGYNEQFF TGTGCCAGCAGTTTAAGGCCTTGGGGACAGGGCTACAATGAGCAGTTCTTC
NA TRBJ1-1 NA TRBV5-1 CASRLDGRTALNTEAFF TGCGCCAGCAGATTGGATGGAAGGACAGCCTTGAACACTGAAGCTTTCTTT
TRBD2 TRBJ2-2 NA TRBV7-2 CASSLAHLRTSGRSTGELFF TGTGCCAGCAGCTTAGCGCATCTTAGGACTAGCGGGAGGTCCACCGGGGAGCTGTTTTTT
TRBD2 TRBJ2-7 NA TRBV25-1 CASGLAGSYEQYF TGTGCCAGTGGACTAGCGGGTTCCTACGAGCAGTACTTC
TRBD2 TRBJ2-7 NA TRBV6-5 CASSHSLGTSGYEQYF TGTGCCAGCAGTCACTCCCTGGGGACTAGCGGCTACGAGCAGTACTTC
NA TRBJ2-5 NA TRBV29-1 CSVSRAGGDGEQYF TGCAGCGTTTCCCGAGCAGGGGGGGATGGAGAGCAGTACTTC
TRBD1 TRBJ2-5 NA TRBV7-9 CASSSNRDRGHPETQYF TGTGCCAGCAGTTCCAACCGGGACAGGGGGCATCCAGAGACCCAGTACTTC
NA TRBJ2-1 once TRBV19 CASSLGPGPEQFF TGTGCCAGTAGCCTCGGGCCTGGGCCTGAGCAGTTCTTC
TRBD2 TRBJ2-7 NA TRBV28 CASSLYAGGYYEQYF TGTGCCAGCAGTTTATACGCCGGGGGGTACTACGAGCAGTACTTC
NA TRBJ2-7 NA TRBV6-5 CASSTGFYEQYF TGTGCCAGCAGCACAGGGTTCTACGAGCAGTACTTC
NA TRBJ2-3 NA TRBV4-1 CASSQATGGGPIAQYF TGCGCCAGCAGCCAAGCTACGGGGGGCGGTCCCATAGCGCAGTATTTT
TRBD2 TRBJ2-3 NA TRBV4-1 CASSQLAGNTDTQYF TGCGCCAGCAGCCAACTAGCGGGGAACACAGATACGCAGTATTTT
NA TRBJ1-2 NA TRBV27 CASKFTTGYGYTF TGTGCCAGCAAATTTACGACAGGCTATGGCTACACCTTC
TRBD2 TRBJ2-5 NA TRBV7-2 CASSLGLAGAGETQYF TGTGCCAGCAGCTTGGGACTAGCGGGAGCTGGAGAGACCCAGTACTTC
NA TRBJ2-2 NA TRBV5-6 CASSLNLGAGELFF TGTGCCAGCAGCCTGAACTTGGGTGCCGGGGAGCTGTTTTTT
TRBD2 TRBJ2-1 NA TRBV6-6 CASSLLADSNEQFF TGTGCCAGCAGCCTACTAGCGGACAGCAATGAGCAGTTCTTC
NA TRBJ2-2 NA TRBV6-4 CASSDSILGDTGELFF TGTGCCAGCAGTGACTCGATATTAGGGGACACCGGGGAGCTGTTTTTT
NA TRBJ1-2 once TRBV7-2 CASSPFDGYTF TGTGCCAGCAGCCCCTTCGATGGCTACACCTTC
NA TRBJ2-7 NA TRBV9 CASSGTGRVDEQYF TGTGCCAGCAGCGGTACAGGGAGAGTCGACGAGCAGTACTTC
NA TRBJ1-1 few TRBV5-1 CASSLVDGTEAFF TGCGCCAGCAGCTTGGTCGATGGCACTGAAGCTTTCTTT
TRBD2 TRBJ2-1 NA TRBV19 CATTSGLAYPNEQFF TGTGCCACCACTTCCGGACTAGCGTACCCGAATGAGCAGTTCTTC
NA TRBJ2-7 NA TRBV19 CASSMTGLSYEQYF TGTGCCAGTAGTATGACTGGGCTCTCCTACGAGCAGTACTTC
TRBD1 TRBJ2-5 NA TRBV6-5 CASSGTGSIQETQYF TGTGCCAGCAGTGGGACAGGGTCTATCCAAGAGACCCAGTACTTC
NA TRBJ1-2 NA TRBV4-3 CASSREGEAYGYTF TGCGCCAGCAGCCGAGAGGGGGAGGCCTATGGCTACACCTTC
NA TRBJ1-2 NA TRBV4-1 CASSQAGVANYGYTF TGCGCCAGCAGCCAAGCTGGGGTAGCTAACTATGGCTACACCTTC
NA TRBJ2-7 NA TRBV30 CAWTATGARQYF TGTGCCTGGACCGCGACAGGCGCGCGGCAGTACTTC
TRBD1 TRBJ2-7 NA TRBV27 CASSWDSGGYEQYF TGTGCCAGCAGCTGGGACAGCGGAGGCTACGAGCAGTACTTC
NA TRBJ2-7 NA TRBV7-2 CASSLDPLSEQYF TGTGCCAGCAGCTTAGACCCTCTTTCCGAGCAGTACTTC
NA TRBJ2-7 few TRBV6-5 CASSYGTSEQYF TGTGCCAGCAGCTATGGGACATCCGAGCAGTACTTC
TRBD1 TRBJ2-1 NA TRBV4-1 CASSQEGPGQVRGNEQFF TGCGCCAGCAGCCAAGAGGGACCCGGACAGGTTAGGGGCAATGAGCAGTTCTTC
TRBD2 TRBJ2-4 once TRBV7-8 CASSLAAFRGLEKPIQYF TGTGCCAGCAGCTTAGCTGCCTTTAGGGGACTAGAAAAACCAATTCAGTACTTC
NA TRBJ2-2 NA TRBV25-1 CASSEAGSAGELFF TGTGCCAGCAGTGAAGCAGGGAGTGCCGGGGAGCTGTTTTTT
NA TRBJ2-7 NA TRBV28 CASSLGAGLRQEQYF TGTGCCAGCAGTTTAGGGGCCGGGTTACGTCAGGAGCAGTACTTC